This T cell receptor beta chain is from a study of shared clonotypes between healthy human individuals. Healthy and HIV-negative, the adult donors had no recent acute infections or vaccinations. Deletions cut 7 bases from V and 0 bases from J, with 9 bases between. The CDR3 is made up of 14 amino acids. Germline V CDR1 and CDR2: LNHDA, SQIVND (reference sequence). Sequencing used immunoSEQ multiplex PCR; TCRdb keeps in-frame clones, though not all of them. The sample shows about 2.3 million clones, under 95% of them seen only once. The receptor was derived from a man aged 18 to 29 in good health. Some clones in this sample may be carry-over from other donors' samples. The V call is TRBV19, the J call TRBJ2-2; D is unresolved. The sequenced material came from naive CD4+ T cells from PBMCs. Subset: CD45RA+ positively selected. For the CDR3, the DNA is TGTGCCAGTAAAGGGTTTGCGAACACCGGGGAGCTGTTTTTT. This encodes CASKGFANTGELFF.